These 8 T cell receptor beta chains came from one sample sequenced in a study of T cell responses to AZD1222 COVID-19 vaccine. Some clones are missing from TCRdb's copy, which holds only in-frame ones; the method was immunoSEQ multiplex PCR. The table includes around 110,000 clones, about 90% detected once. The source material was peripheral blood, sampled 28 days after the second AZD1222 dose. The origin of the receptors is an adult who received the AZD1222 COVID-19 vaccine.

The chain joins TRBV30 to TRBJ1-5; tentative D call: TRBD1 (5 bases). The CDR3 has 14 residues. V lost 0 bases and J lost 6, with 12 bases in between. CDR1 and CDR2 from the germline V gene are GTSNPN and SVGIG (reference sequence). The DNA of the CDR3 is TGTGCCTGGAGTGTCGGGGCTTTGAGTCAGCCCCAGCATTTT. This translates into CAWSVGALSQPQHF.

This chain connects TRBV5-4 to TRBJ2-7; 10 nucleotides match TRBD2. This CDR3 spans 16 amino acids. Germline-derived CDR1 and CDR2 are SGHNT and YYREEE (reference sequence). Trimming cost V 4 bases and J 3 bases; bases outside gene matches: 10. DNA for the CDR3: TGTGCCAGCAGCCCGGAATTAGCGGGAGGAAACTACGAGCAGTACTTC. Protein product: CASSPELAGGNYEQYF.

The rearrangement uses TRBV11-2 and TRBJ2-7; D remains ambiguous. In germline, CDR1 is SGHAT, CDR2 FQNNGV. V lost 3 bases to trimming and J lost 0 bases, with 9 bases between them. The CDR3 covers 14 residues. CDR3 protein: CASSLGWPSYEQYF. The CDR3 DNA is TGTGCCAGCAGCTTGGGTTGGCCCTCCTACGAGCAGTACTTC.

The J gene is TRBJ1-5, the V gene TRBV27; D uncertain. Per germline, CDR1 MNHEY and CDR2 SMNVEV (reference sequence). V dropped 4 bases and J dropped 1 base, with 8 bases sitting between them. This CDR3 comprises 14 residues. The CDR3 region is CASSSRESNQPQHF. Here the CDR3 DNA reads TGTGCCAGCAGTTCAAGGGAGAGCAATCAGCCCCAGCATTTT.

The chain joins TRBV7-2 to TRBJ1-2; 7 bases map to TRBD1. Germline loops: CDR1 SGHTA, CDR2 FQGNSA. The CDR3 is 13 residues long. After removal of 5 bases from V and 10 bases from J, the junction contained 10 bases not matched to a gene. The CDR3 nucleotides are TGTGCCAGCAGCGTGCGGGACAGACCCTTCTACACCTTC. Translation: CASSVRDRPFYTF.

This clone was picked up one time. This chain links TRBV25-1 with TRBJ2-7, with D possibly matching TRBD1 (5 bases). CDR1 is MGHDK and CDR2 is SYGVNS in the germline V gene. The length of the CDR3 is 12 residues. The V end was cut by 6 bases, the J end by 2 bases, with 8 bases between. CDR3: CASRDNPYEQYF. The DNA for the CDR3 is TGTGCCAGCAGGGACAACCCCTACGAGCAGTACTTC.

The CDR3, as DNA: TGTGCCAGTAGTATCACAGGGGGCGAATACGAGCAGTACTTC. This encodes CASSITGGEYEQYF. The V gene is TRBV19, the J gene TRBJ2-7; 9 bases are shared with TRBD1. V gave up 3 bases and J gave up 4 bases; unmatched junction bases: 4. Germline assignment: CDR1 LNHDA and CDR2 SQIVND (reference sequence). The length of the CDR3 is 14 residues.

This clone was recorded once. The chain carries TRBV5-4 and TRBJ2-1; 12 bases are shared with TRBD2. Trimming at V came to 4 bases and at J to 4 bases, leaving 12 bases not matched to a gene. The CDR3 has 18 residues. The germline gives CDR1 SGHNT, CDR2 YYREEE (reference sequence). CDR3 nucleotide sequence: TGTGCCAGCAGCCCAACCTCTAGCGGGAGGGCCGATTACAATGAGCAGTTCTTC. This encodes CASSPTSSGRADYNEQFF.